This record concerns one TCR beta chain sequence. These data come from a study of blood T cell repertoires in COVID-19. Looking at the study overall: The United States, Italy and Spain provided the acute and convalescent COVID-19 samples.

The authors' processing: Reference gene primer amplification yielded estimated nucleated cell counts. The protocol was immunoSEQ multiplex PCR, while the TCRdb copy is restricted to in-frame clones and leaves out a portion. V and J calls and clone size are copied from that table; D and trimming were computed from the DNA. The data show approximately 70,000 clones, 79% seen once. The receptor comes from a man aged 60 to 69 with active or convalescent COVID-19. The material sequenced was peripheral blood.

CDR3 in DNA: TGTGCCAGCTCACCCGGGGAGCTAGCGTACACCGGGGAGCTGTTTTTT. Translating it yields CASSPGELAYTGELFF. V usage is TRBV18 and J usage is TRBJ2-2; TRBD2 might be the D (6 bases). The CDR3 is made up of 16 amino acids. Germline assignment: CDR1 KGHSH and CDR2 LQKENI. V dropped 3 bases and J dropped 3 bases, with 14 bases sitting between them.